A single sample gave rise to the 21 T cell receptor beta chains below, sequenced in a study of T cell responses to AZD1222 COVID-19 vaccine. Sequencing was performed with immunoSEQ multiplex PCR; in TCRdb, only in-frame clones are kept and a portion is missing. The repertoire consists of about 99,000 clones, with roughly 87% occurring once and the leading ten covering around 4.8%. The source material was peripheral blood, sampled on day 0 of AZD1222 vaccination. Every receptor here comes from an adult in good health.

V gene TRBV30 combines with J gene TRBJ1-5, with unresolved D. The V end lost 0 bases, the J end lost 4 bases, and 7 bases lay between the germline ends. The CDR3 sequence is 13 residues long. The germline gives CDR1 GTSNPN, CDR2 SVGIG (reference sequence). The CDR3 region has the DNA TGTGCCTGGAGTGTTTTCTGGAATCAGCCCCAGCATTTT. Amino acids: CAWSVFWNQPQHF.

The rearrangement links TRBV6-5 to TRBJ2-7; 8 bases are shared with TRBD1. J was trimmed by 1 base and V by 7 bases; bases with no gene match: 6. Germline V gene lookup returns CDR1 MNHEY and CDR2 SVGAGI. This CDR3 is 14 amino acids long. The CDR3 here is CASTRTGNSYEQYF. The CDR3 bases are TGTGCCAGCACAAGGACAGGGAATTCCTACGAGCAGTACTTC.

Only one count was recorded for this clone. The rearrangement joins TRBV4-1 to TRBJ1-2; D may be TRBD1 (5 bases). The CDR3 is 18 residues long. V lost 4 bases and J lost 3, with 24 bases in between. Germline CDR1 and CDR2: MGHRA and YSYEKL. This CDR3 reads CASSRTLYTGTEYYGYTF. CDR3 nucleotide sequence: TGCGCCAGCAGCCGCACACTATACACCGGGACTGAATACTATGGCTACACCTTC.

J is TRBJ1-6 and V is TRBV18; D not resolved. The ends were cut back, 2 bases at V and 5 bases at J, with 4 bases in the middle. The length of the CDR3 is 13 residues. Germline assignment: CDR1 KGHSH and CDR2 LQKENI. CDR3 sequence: CASSPGDNSPLHF. DNA of the CDR3: TGTGCCAGCTCACCAGGAGATAATTCACCCCTCCACTTT.

The rearrangement joins TRBV7-3 to TRBJ1-5; D is undetermined. Germline CDR1 and CDR2: SGHTA and FQGTGA. The CDR3 runs to 13 residues. The germline V and J ends were trimmed by 4 bases and 5 bases, with 9 bases remaining between them. The CDR3 sequence: CASSSVRDQPQHF. The CDR3 DNA reads as TGTGCCAGCAGCTCTGTAAGGGATCAGCCCCAGCATTTT.

The V and J genes are TRBV15 and TRBJ1-2, with D tentatively TRBD1 (5 bases). Germline V gives CDR1 LNHNV, CDR2 YYDKDF (reference sequence). Trimming stripped 0 bases from V and 7 bases from J, with 18 bases between. This CDR3 region has 16 residues. Here the CDR3 reads CATSRDNSLVGGGYTF. CDR3 DNA sequence: TGTGCCACCAGCAGAGATAACTCACTGGTTGGGGGTGGCTACACCTTC.

The V call is TRBV19, the J call TRBJ2-7; D possibly corresponds to TRBD1 (6 bases). The CDR3 loop spans 13 amino acids. Germline CDR1 and CDR2: LNHDA and SQIVND (reference sequence). Trimming pared 5 bases from V and 2 bases from J, leaving 10 bases between. CDR3 region: CASSVRGTYEQYF. CDR3 DNA sequence: TGTGCCAGTAGTGTCAGGGGTACCTACGAGCAGTACTTC.

The genes are TRBV5-4 and TRBJ2-1, with 12 nucleotides matching TRBD1. CDR3 size: 17 residues. Germline V gene lookup returns CDR1 SGHNT and CDR2 YYREEE (reference sequence). The J segment lost 8 bases and the V segment lost 5 bases, leaving 14 bases of the junction unmatched. The CDR3 here is CASSLARGTGGIDEQFF. As DNA, the CDR3 is TGTGCCAGCAGTCTCGCGCGGGGGACAGGGGGCATTGATGAGCAGTTCTTC. The whole variable domain, filled in from reference TRBV5-4 and TRBJ2-1, reads ETGVTQSPTHLIKTRGQQVTLRCSSQSGHNTVSWYQQALGQGPQFIFQYYREEENGRGNFPPRFSGLQFPNYSSELNVNALELDDSALYLCASSLARGTGGIDEQFFGPGTRLTVL.

The chain combines TRBV24-1 with TRBJ2-2; 8 nucleotides agree with TRBD1. The CDR3 has 14 residues. Looked up from germline, CDR1 is KGHDR and CDR2 is SFDVKD. Germline trimming cut 7 bases from V and 5 bases from J; bases unmatched to any gene: 5. The chain's CDR3 is CATRPGGGTGELFF. CDR3 nucleotides: TGTGCCACCAGGCCAGGGGGCGGAACCGGGGAGCTGTTTTTT.

The gene calls are TRBV2 and TRBJ2-7, with D perhaps TRBD2 (5 bases). Germline V gives CDR1 SNHLY, CDR2 FYNNEI. This CDR3 spans 16 amino acids. The V and J ends lost 6 bases and 3 bases respectively, with 21 bases between them. CDR3 residues: CASSPGLAGVRYEQYF. The CDR3 nucleotides are TGTGCCAGCAGCCCTGGACTTGCTGGTGTCCGCTACGAGCAGTACTTC.

The chain has TRBV4-1 and TRBJ2-7, with D perhaps matching TRBD2 (5 bases). The CDR3 consists of 14 residues. Per germline, CDR1 MGHRA and CDR2 YSYEKL. Trimming removed 1 base at V and 6 bases at J, with 13 bases between. In DNA, the CDR3 is TGCGCCAGCAGCCAAGGTTTCGGGGAGAGCGAGCAGTACTTC. Its translation: CASSQGFGESEQYF.

The rearrangement uses TRBV30 and TRBJ1-1; D not certain. CDR3 length: 12 amino acids. Trimming left V 3 bases short and J 1 base short, with 6 bases between. From germline, CDR1 is GTSNPN and CDR2 SVGIG (reference sequence). As DNA, the CDR3 is TGTGCCTGGAGGTGGGGGAACACTGAAGCTTTCTTT. This sequence encodes CAWRWGNTEAFF. The full variable domain, rest sourced from reference TRBV30 and TRBJ1-1, is SQTIHQWPATLVQPVGSPLSLECTVEGTSNPNLYWYRQAAGRGLQLLFYSVGIGQISSEVPQNLSASRPQDRQFILSSKKLLLSDSGFYLCAWRWGNTEAFFGQGTRLTVV.

The chain combines TRBV30 with TRBJ2-2; maybe TRBD2 (6 bases). Trimming left V 1 base short and J 7 bases short, with 16 bases between. The CDR3 is 15 amino acids. CDR1 is GTSNPN and CDR2 is SVGIG in the germline V gene (reference sequence). The CDR3 spells CAWSGGVNLDGELFF. In nucleotides, the CDR3 is TGTGCCTGGAGTGGCGGGGTAAATTTGGACGGGGAGCTGTTTTTT.

The chain couples TRBV29-1 to TRBJ2-7; D tentatively reads TRBD1 or TRBD2 (6 bases each). The CDR3 totals 15 residues. Germline CDR1 is SQVTM and CDR2 is ANQGSEA. Between the trimmed V and J ends, which lost 5 bases and 2 bases, there was a span of 19 bases. The CDR3 coding sequence is TGCAGCGTTTCATTTACGGGGGCTCCCACCTACGAGCAGTACTTC. Translation: CSVSFTGAPTYEQYF.

The genes are TRBV5-4 and TRBJ1-2; the D gene is possibly TRBD1 (5 bases). Germline assignment: CDR1 SGHNT and CDR2 YYREEE (reference sequence). V was pared by 7 bases and J by 1 base, with 17 bases between. The length of the CDR3 is 15 residues. CDR3 sequence (DNA): TGTGCCAGCTATGAGTGGGGGGTACTTAACTATGGCTACACCTTC. This encodes CASYEWGVLNYGYTF.

The chain couples TRBV5-6 to TRBJ1-1; TRBD1 aligns across 8 bases. There are 14 residues in the CDR3. Germline CDR1 reads SGHDT; CDR2 reads YYEEEE. V lost 3 bases, J lost 5 bases, and 6 bases stayed unmatched. The CDR3 is CASSSQGGSTEAFF. The CDR3 coding sequence is TGTGCCAGCAGCTCACAGGGGGGAAGTACTGAAGCTTTCTTT.

This sequence joins TRBV20-1 and TRBJ2-4; D is unclear. The CDR3 is made up of 11 amino acids. V shed 3 bases and J shed 6 bases, with 6 bases lying between them. Looked up from germline, CDR1 is DFQATT and CDR2 is SNEGSKA (reference sequence). CDR3 in amino acids: CSASATNIQYF. The DNA for the CDR3 is TGCAGTGCTAGCGCGACAAACATTCAGTACTTC.

CDR3: CASSQGTSGGQETQYF. The CDR3 nucleotides are TGCGCCAGCAGCCAAGGGACTAGCGGGGGCCAAGAGACCCAGTACTTC. The chain joins TRBV5-1 to TRBJ2-5; 14 bases fit TRBD2. CDR3 length: 16 amino acids. Germline assignment: CDR1 SGHRS and CDR2 YFSETQ. J was trimmed by 1 base and V by 4 bases; bases with no gene match: 3.

The chain carries TRBV10-3 and TRBJ1-2, with 8 bases identical to TRBD1. This CDR3 is built from 14 residues. The J segment lost 8 bases and the V segment lost 6 bases, leaving 11 bases of the junction unmatched. Germline CDR1 is ENHRY and CDR2 is SYGVKD. The CDR3 spells CAISAGTGYSGYTF. For the CDR3, the DNA is TGTGCCATCAGCGCCGGGACAGGATATTCGGGCTACACCTTC.

This chain joins TRBV11-1 and TRBJ1-4; D is ambiguous. Germline CDR1 reads SGHAT; CDR2 reads FQDESV (reference sequence). With 5 bases removed from V and 4 bases from J, the gap between germline ends came to 14 bases. CDR3 length equals 15 residues. The CDR3 nucleotides are TGTGCCAGCAGCGACGTTCGCAGTTATAATGAAAAACTGTTTTTT. It codes for CASSDVRSYNEKLFF. Based on the CDR3 plus reference TRBV11-1 and TRBJ1-4, the full variable domain is EAEVAQSPRYKITEKSQAVAFWCDPISGHATLYWYRQILGQGPELLVQFQDESVVDDSQLPKDRFSAERLKGVDSTLKIQPAELGDSAMYLCASSDVRSYNEKLFFGSGTQLSVL.

This clone was seen a few times. The chain combines TRBV6-6 with TRBJ2-7; a possible D gene is TRBD2 (5 bases). The CDR3 totals 13 residues. Germline values: CDR1 MNHNY, CDR2 SVGAGI (reference sequence). Trimming pared 2 bases from V and 2 bases from J, leaving 7 bases between. The CDR3 DNA reads as TGTGCCAGCAGTTACGAGGGAACCTACGAGCAGTACTTC. Encoded protein: CASSYEGTYEQYF.